The 17 T cell receptor beta chains given below trace back to one sample, sequenced in a study of blood T cell repertoires in COVID-19. The data were produced by immunoSEQ multiplex PCR, yet TCRdb's version contains in-frame clones alone and is incomplete. The data hold fewer than 400,000 clones, with around nine tenths observed a single time. The sequenced sample was peripheral blood. The source is a human donor in a cohort sampled during active COVID-19.

The chain links TRBV3-1 (or the pseudogene TRBV3-2) to TRBJ2-6; D perhaps matches TRBD2 (5 bases). Germline lookup yields CDR1 LGHDT and CDR2 YNNKEL (reference sequence). V lost 4 bases and J lost 4, with 11 bases in between. This CDR3 has 15 residues. CDR3 protein: CASSLSRGGANVLTF. The CDR3 DNA is TGTGCCAGCAGCCTCAGTAGAGGGGGGGCCAACGTCCTGACTTTC.

V usage is TRBV5-1 and J usage is TRBJ2-7, with TRBD2 matching over 10 bases. CDR3 length equals 18 residues. The germline gives CDR1 SGHRS, CDR2 YFSETQ. V trimming: 0 bases; J trimming: 3 bases; junction bases outside the gene matches: 12. The CDR3 spells CASSLGASGGPDYYEQYF. In DNA, the CDR3 is TGCGCCAGCAGCTTGGGGGCTAGCGGGGGCCCCGACTACTACGAGCAGTACTTC.

This clone was observed once. The rearrangement joins TRBV5-1 to TRBJ2-2; D is perhaps TRBD1 (5 bases). V gave up 1 base and J gave up 2 bases, with 6 bases separating them. The germline V gene has CDR1 SGHRS and CDR2 YFSETQ. The CDR3 is 14 amino acids. CDR3 bases: TGCGCCAGCAGCTTGCAGGGAAACACCGGGGAGCTGTTTTTT. Its protein product is CASSLQGNTGELFF. The entire variable domain, with the rest obtained from reference TRBV5-1 and TRBJ2-2, is as follows: KAGVTQTPRYLIKTRGQQVTLSCSPISGHRSVSWYQQTPGQGLQFLFEYFSETQRNKGNFPGRFSGRQFSNSRSEMNVSTLELGDSALYLCASSLQGNTGELFFGEGSRLTVL.

The chain links TRBV30 to TRBJ2-7, with D perhaps TRBD2 (7 bases). Germline-derived CDR1 and CDR2 are GTSNPN and SVGIG (reference sequence). The CDR3 loop spans 15 amino acids. Trimming left V 4 bases short and J 4 bases short, with 20 bases between. The CDR3 sequence is CAWTYGGGGAYEQYF. Here the CDR3 DNA reads TGTGCCTGGACCTACGGCGGCGGGGGCGCGTACGAGCAGTACTTC.

Comments on this clone: One end of the junction fails to match germline, which may point to a read error. The chain combines TRBV7-7 with TRBJ2-3; 8 bases are shared with TRBD2. The CDR3 has 17 residues. Per germline, CDR1 SSHAT and CDR2 FNYEAQ (reference sequence). The CDR3 DNA is TGTGCTAGCAGCCCCTTAGCGGGGCCCGAGAATGGGGATACGCAGTATTTT. Protein: CASSPLAGPENGDTQYF.

The chain joins TRBV9 to TRBJ2-7, with D tentatively TRBD1 (6 bases). The CDR3 loop spans 13 amino acids. Looked up from germline, CDR1 is SGDLS and CDR2 is YYNGEE. Trimming removed 4 bases from V and 7 bases from J, with 15 bases in between. CDR3 coding DNA: TGTGCCAGCAGCCCTTGGGACACACCAGAGCAGTACTTC. The encoded protein is CASSPWDTPEQYF.

This clone is a singleton in its sample. The J gene is TRBJ1-2, the V gene TRBV7-2, with D perhaps TRBD1 (5 bases). The length of the CDR3 is 13 residues. Trimming shortened V by 4 bases and J by 2 bases, and 8 bases separated the two germline ends. CDR1 and CDR2 (germline): SGHTA, FQGNSA. CDR3 bases: TGTGCCAGCAGCTCCGGGGGGAACTATGGCTACACCTTC. Protein: CASSSGGNYGYTF.

The V and J genes are TRBV14 and TRBJ2-5, with 8 bases identical to TRBD2. This CDR3 is built from 15 residues. V lost 1 base to trimming and J lost 2 bases; unmatched junction nucleotides: 3. Per the germline V gene, CDR1 is SGHDN and CDR2 is FVKESK. The CDR3 spells CASSQGVAGQETQYF. CDR3 DNA: TGTGCCAGCAGCCAAGGGGTAGCGGGACAAGAGACCCAGTACTTC.

This chain joins TRBV9 and TRBJ2-5, with D perhaps TRBD2 (6 bases). V was cut by 0 bases and J by 3 bases, with 12 bases left in between. The CDR3 runs 15 residues. The germline CDR1 and CDR2 sequences are SGDLS and YYNGEE. This CDR3 reads CASSVDSSVEETQYF. The CDR3 DNA reads as TGTGCCAGCAGCGTAGACTCTAGCGTGGAAGAGACCCAGTACTTC.

The J gene is TRBJ2-3, the V gene TRBV3-1 (or the pseudogene TRBV3-2), with 10 bases identical to TRBD2. The CDR3 covers 17 residues. The germline gives CDR1 LGHDT, CDR2 YNNKEL (reference sequence). J gave up 7 bases and V 2 bases, and 12 bases lay outside the gene matches. As DNA, the CDR3 is TGTGCCAGCAGCCAACATAGCGGGGGGTCCCTCAGCTATACGCAGTATTTT. It encodes CASSQHSGGSLSYTQYF.

The rearrangement joins TRBV1 to TRBJ2-4; the table assigns TRBD2, which was not confirmed against the DNA. TRBV1 is reported as a pseudogene. This CDR3 comprises 17 residues. The CDR3: CTSSQDALARGINIQYF. For the CDR3, the DNA is TGCACCAGCAGCCAAGACGCCCTGGCTAGAGGTATAAACATTCAGTACTTC.

The chain links TRBV7-8 to TRBJ1-1; D gene ambiguous. Germline loops: CDR1 SGHVS, CDR2 FQNEAQ. This CDR3 has 13 residues. Trimming shortened V by 0 bases and J by 5 bases, and 7 bases separated the two germline ends. Written as DNA, the CDR3 is TGTGCCAGCAGCTTAGCGCGCGCAACTGAAGCTTTCTTT. Translated: CASSLARATEAFF.

The chain joins TRBV5-5 to TRBJ2-1; no definite D call. CDR1 SGHKS and CDR2 YYEKEE come from the germline V gene (reference sequence). The germline V and J ends were trimmed by 4 bases and 3 bases, with 17 bases remaining between them. The length of the CDR3 is 16 residues. CDR3 amino acids: CASSTFPKYNYNEQFF. In nucleotides, the CDR3 is TGTGCCAGCAGCACCTTCCCGAAGTACAACTACAATGAGCAGTTCTTC.

This rearrangement joins TRBV28 to TRBJ2-6; the D gene is possibly TRBD1 (5 bases). This CDR3 region has 17 residues. Between the trimmed V and J ends, which lost 5 bases and 3 bases, there was a span of 17 bases. Germline-derived CDR1 and CDR2 are MDHEN and SYDVKM. CDR3 amino acids: CASSLGAGVVGANVLTF. CDR3 nucleotide sequence: TGTGCCAGCAGTCTTGGGGCCGGAGTCGTTGGGGCCAACGTCCTGACTTTC.

In DNA form, the CDR3 reads TGTGCCAGCAGCCCAATTCGGGCGGGGGGCACAGATACGCAGTATTTT. As protein: CASSPIRAGGTDTQYF. The chain couples TRBV11-2 to TRBJ2-3; TRBD2 aligns across 7 bases. This CDR3 comprises 16 residues. Losses at the gene ends were 5 bases for V and 1 base for J; bases not matched to a gene: 9. CDR1 is SGHAT and CDR2 is FQNNGV in the germline V gene.

The chain uses TRBV7-3 and TRBJ2-2; 8 bases are shared with TRBD2. The ends lost 5 bases at V and 6 bases at J; junction bases unmatched: 5. Germline V CDR1 and CDR2: SGHTA, FQGTGA. The length of the CDR3 is 14 residues. CDR3 bases: TGTGCCAGCAGCCCGGGACTAGACGCCGGGGAGCTGTTTTTT. It yields the protein CASSPGLDAGELFF.

This chain connects TRBV7-2 to TRBJ2-5; D gene uncertain. This CDR3 contains 13 residues. Germline values: CDR1 SGHTA, CDR2 FQGNSA. V gave up 6 bases and J gave up 4 bases, with 12 bases separating them. CDR3 residues: CASSRDTPETQYF. The DNA for the CDR3 is TGTGCCAGCAGTAGAGACACCCCAGAGACCCAGTACTTC.